A selection of T cell receptor beta chains follows, all from one sample in a study of T cells in Graves' hyperthyroidism and ophthalmopathy. TCRdb used MiXCR to reprocess the multiplex PCR reads, holding one entry per CDR3 protein. The data show some 140,000 distinct CDR3 sequences, less than 25% seen once. The sequencing input was blood. These receptors came from a woman aged 45-65 years with Graves' hyperthyroidism that later progressed to Graves' ophthalmopathy. The CDR3 runs from the conserved cysteine through the conserved F or W. D genes are given only for firm matches. Part of the rows lack a size; the others show once, few, many or a class for expanded clones.

TRBV20-1	few	TRBD1	TRBJ1-2	13	TGCAGTGCTAGACGCGGGACAGATTATGGCTACACCTTC	CSARRGTDYGYTF
TRBV5-1	many	.	TRBJ2-1	16	TGCGCCAGCCCCACCCAGGGGCTAGCATCCTACAATGAGCAGTTCTTC	CASPTQGLASYNEQFF
TRBV20-1	many	.	TRBJ2-1	12	TGCAGTGCTAGAGTGGACGGCCATGAGCAGTTCTTC	CSARVDGHEQFF
TRBV28	.	.	TRBJ2-3	16	TGTGCCAGCAGTTCCCCTAAAAGCGGATCCTGGGATACGCAGTATTTT	CASSSPKSGSWDTQYF
TRBV12-3/TRBV12-4	.	.	TRBJ1-2	15	TGTGCCAGCAGGGCACTTAGGGGGGGCCCACTGGGCTACACCTTC	CASRALRGGPLGYTF
TRBV20-1	.	.	TRBJ2-3	16	TGCAGTGCTAGACCGGGACTACAAGGGGGGGCAGATACGCAGTATTTT	CSARPGLQGGADTQYF
TRBV2	.	.	TRBJ1-6	14	TGTGCCAGCAGTGAAAGGACAGCTAATTCACCCCTCCACTTT	CASSERTANSPLHF
TRBV20-1	many	.	TRBJ2-1	14	TGCAGTGCTAGAGATCGACGGACCTACAATGAGCAGTTCTTC	CSARDRRTYNEQFF
TRBV6-2/TRBV6-3	.	.	TRBJ2-3	14	TGTGCCAGCAGTTACTTTTCCCCCACAGGTACGCAGTATTTT	CASSYFSPTGTQYF
TRBV10-3	few	TRBD2	TRBJ2-7	14	TGTGCCATCAGTGGAAATAGCGGGGAGCTGGAGCAGTACTTC	CAISGNSGELEQYF
TRBV19	few	TRBD1	TRBJ1-6	14	TGTGCCAGATGCTCGGGACAGGGGGGTTCACCCCTCCACTTT	CARCSGQGGSPLHF
TRBV5-1	many	.	TRBJ1-1	13	TGCGCCAGCAGCCGGGGGGGGGGCACTGAAGCTTTCTTT	CASSRGGGTEAFF
TRBV30	many	TRBD1	TRBJ2-7	14	TGTGCCTGGAGTGTTGGGACAGGAGACTACGAGCAGTACTTC	CAWSVGTGDYEQYF
TRBV5-1	many	.	TRBJ1-1	15	TGCGCCAGCAGCGCAAGACAGAATGGGAACACTGAAGCTTTCTTT	CASSARQNGNTEAFF
TRBV4-1	many	.	TRBJ1-1	15	TGCGCCAGCAGCCAAGATCCTTCAAGGGTTACTGAAGCTTTCTTT	CASSQDPSRVTEAFF
TRBV7-2	.	TRBD2	TRBJ2-5	16	TGTGCCAGCAGCCGGGTCCGGCGGGAGGGCCGGGAGACCCAGTACTTC	CASSRVRREGRETQYF
TRBV7-9	many	TRBD1	TRBJ2-7	14	TGTGCCAGCAGCGTCGGACAGGGCGGCTACGAGCAGTACTTC	CASSVGQGGYEQYF
TRBV28	.	.	TRBJ1-1	12	TGTGCCAGCACTCTCAGCCTAGCGGGAGCTTTCTTT	CASTLSLAGAFF
TRBV20-1	few	.	TRBJ1-3	15	TGCAGTGCTAGTGAATCGAGGGGATTGGGAAACACCATATATTTT	CSASESRGLGNTIYF
TRBV6-5	many	TRBD2	TRBJ2-2	16	TGTGCCAGCAGTTACCGCACAGGGGGTTCAACTAGCGGGGTGTTTTTT	CASSYRTGGSTSGVFF
TRBV7-9	many	TRBD1	TRBJ1-1	16	TGTGCCAGCAGCAAGGGGACAGGGGGCCCGAACACTGAAGCTTTCTTT	CASSKGTGGPNTEAFF
TRBV3-1	.	.	TRBJ2-1	14	TGTGCCAGCAGCCAAGAGGGAGTAGGCAATGAGCAGTTCTTC	CASSQEGVGNEQFF
TRBV7-9	many	TRBD1	TRBJ2-2	15	TGTGCCAGCAGCTCGGGACAGGGGAATTCCGGGGAGCTGTTTTTT	CASSSGQGNSGELFF
TRBV2	many	TRBD2	TRBJ2-3	16	TGTGCCAGCAGCGTTCGTGGGACTAGCGGGAGGGATACGCAGTATTTT	CASSVRGTSGRDTQYF
TRBV28	few	.	TRBJ2-5	13	TGTGCCAGCGTGACTGGAGACCAAGAGACCCAGTACTTC	CASVTGDQETQYF
TRBV20-1	many	TRBD1	TRBJ1-1	15	TGCAGTGCTAGGGACGGGACAGGGAGGTTGACTGAAGCTTTCTTT	CSARDGTGRLTEAFF
TRBV5-1	many	.	TRBJ1-2	15	TGCGCCAGCAGCCCTGACGGGTCAGCTAACTATGGCTACACCTTC	CASSPDGSANYGYTF
TRBV9	many	.	TRBJ2-7	13	TGTGCCAGCAGCGCCACGGGGTCGTCCGAGCAGTACTTC	CASSATGSSEQYF
TRBV12-3/TRBV12-4	.	.	TRBJ2-2	15	TGTGCCAGCAGTTTAGGGGCGGGGGCCACCGGGGAGCTGTTTTTT	CASSLGAGATGELFF
TRBV10-2	few	.	TRBJ1-1	13	TGCGCCAGCATAAGGTCTGAGAACACTGAAGCTTTCTTT	CASIRSENTEAFF
TRBV5-1	.	.	TRBJ2-3	15	TGCGCCAGCAGCGATGGGGCTGTGCTTGGGGATACGCAGTATTTT	CASSDGAVLGDTQYF
TRBV7-3	few	.	TRBJ2-5	15	TGTGCCAGCAGCTTAACCGGGACACCACAAGAGACCCAGTACTTC	CASSLTGTPQETQYF
TRBV4-1	.	.	TRBJ2-1	14	TGCGCCAGCAGCCAACCCGTCTCCTTGGGTGAGCAGTTCTTC	CASSQPVSLGEQFF
TRBV5-5	many	.	TRBJ1-3	15	TGTGCCAGCAGCTTGGCGGAGAGCTCTGGAAACACCATATATTTT	CASSLAESSGNTIYF
TRBV29-1	.	.	TRBJ2-7	11	TGCAGCGTTGGGTATTCCTACGAGCAGTACTTC	CSVGYSYEQYF
TRBV5-1	few	.	TRBJ2-2	14	TGCGCCAGCAGCGTATTTACCGGTACCGGGGAGCTGTTTTTT	CASSVFTGTGELFF
TRBV7-8	many	.	TRBJ1-1	15	TGTGCCAGCAGCTCGAAGGCGGTACAGCACACTGAAGCTTTCTTT	CASSSKAVQHTEAFF
TRBV29-1	.	.	TRBJ2-1	13	TGCAGCGTTGAAAAGGGTACAGCCGATGAGCAGTTCTTC	CSVEKGTADEQFF
TRBV20-1	many	.	TRBJ2-3	16	TGCAGTGCTCCCACCCCGGGACCCCAATTCGAAGATACGCAGTATTTT	CSAPTPGPQFEDTQYF
TRBV20-1	many	TRBD2	TRBJ2-1	14	TGCAGTGCTAGACGTAGCGGGGCCTACAATGAGCAGTTCTTC	CSARRSGAYNEQFF
TRBV15	few	.	TRBJ1-2	12	TGTGCCACCAGCAATCGGGCCAGTGGCTACACCTTC	CATSNRASGYTF
TRBV28	many	TRBD1	TRBJ2-3	14	TGTGCCAGCATCGACAGGGGATCGATAGATACGCAGTATTTT	CASIDRGSIDTQYF
TRBV29-1	few	TRBD2	TRBJ2-1	12	TGCTGCGCCGGGACTAGCGGGATTGAGCAGTTCTTC	CCAGTSGIEQFF
TRBV5-1	many	TRBD2	TRBJ2-7	16	TGCGCCAGCAGCTTGGGAGCGGGAGGGCCGTTTAGCGAGCAGTACTTC	CASSLGAGGPFSEQYF
TRBV28	many	TRBD1	TRBJ1-4	15	TGTGCCAGCAGTTTCAGGACAGGGCAAAGGGTAAAACTGTTTTTT	CASSFRTGQRVKLFF
TRBV28	.	.	TRBJ1-5	14	TGTGCCAGCAGTTCCGTCGGGGACAATCAGCCCCAGCATTTT	CASSSVGDNQPQHF
TRBV5-6	.	.	TRBJ1-2	13	TGTGTCAGCAGCCCAGTGGGGACTATGGGCTACACCTTC	CVSSPVGTMGYTF
TRBV5-1	.	.	TRBJ2-3	14	TGCGCCAGCAGCTACGGACTAACCACAGATACGCAGTATTTT	CASSYGLTTDTQYF
TRBV3-1	.	.	TRBJ2-6	15	TGTGCCAGCAGCCCTATCTTAGGTGGGGCCAACGTCCTGACTTTC	CASSPILGGANVLTF
TRBV20-1	few	.	TRBJ1-4	15	TGCAGTGCCTCGACCGAAGGAGGGGGTTATGAAAAACTGTTTTTT	CSASTEGGGYEKLFF
TRBV14	many	.	TRBJ1-2	13	TGTGCCAGCAGCCGGTTAGGGTTCTACGGCTACACCTTC	CASSRLGFYGYTF
TRBV2	many	TRBD2	TRBJ2-5	14	TGTGCCAGCAACGTACTAGCGGCCCAAGAGACCCAGTACTTC	CASNVLAAQETQYF
TRBV6-1	.	TRBD1	TRBJ2-7	13	TGTGCCAGCAACCCCGGGACAGACTACGAGCAGTACTTC	CASNPGTDYEQYF